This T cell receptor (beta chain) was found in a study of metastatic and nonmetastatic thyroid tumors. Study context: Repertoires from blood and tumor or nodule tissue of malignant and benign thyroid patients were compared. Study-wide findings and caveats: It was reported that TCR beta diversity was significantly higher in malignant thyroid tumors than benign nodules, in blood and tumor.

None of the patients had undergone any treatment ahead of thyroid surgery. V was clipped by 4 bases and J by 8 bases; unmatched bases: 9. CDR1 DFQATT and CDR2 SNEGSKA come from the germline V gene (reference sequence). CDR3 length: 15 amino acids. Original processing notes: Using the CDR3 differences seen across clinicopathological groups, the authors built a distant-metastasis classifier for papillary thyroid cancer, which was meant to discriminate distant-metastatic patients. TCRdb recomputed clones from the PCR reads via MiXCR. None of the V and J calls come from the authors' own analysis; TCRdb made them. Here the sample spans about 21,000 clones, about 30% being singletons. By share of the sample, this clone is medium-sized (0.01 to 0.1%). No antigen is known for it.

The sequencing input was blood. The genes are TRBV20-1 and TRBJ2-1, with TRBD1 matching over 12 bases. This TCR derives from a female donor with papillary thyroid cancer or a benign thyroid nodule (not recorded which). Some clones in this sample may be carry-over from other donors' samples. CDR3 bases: TGCAGTGCTACAACCGGGACAGGGGGCGCGGATGAGCAGTTCTTC. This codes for CSATTGTGGADEQFF.